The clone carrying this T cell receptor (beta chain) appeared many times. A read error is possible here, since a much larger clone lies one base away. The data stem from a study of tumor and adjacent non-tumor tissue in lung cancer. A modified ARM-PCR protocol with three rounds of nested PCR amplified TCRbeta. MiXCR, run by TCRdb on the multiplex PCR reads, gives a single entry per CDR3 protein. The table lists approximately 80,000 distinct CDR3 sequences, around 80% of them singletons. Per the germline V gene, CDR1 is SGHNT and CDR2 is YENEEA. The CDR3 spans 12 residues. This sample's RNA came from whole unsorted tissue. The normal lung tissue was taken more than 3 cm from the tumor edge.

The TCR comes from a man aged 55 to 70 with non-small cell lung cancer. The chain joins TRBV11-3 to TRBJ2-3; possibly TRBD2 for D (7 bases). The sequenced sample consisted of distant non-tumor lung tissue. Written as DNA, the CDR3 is TGTGCCAGCAGGGGGGGGGCAGATACGCGGTATTTT. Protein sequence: CASRGGADTRYF.